One sample yielded the 18 T cell receptor beta chains listed below, sequenced in a study of blood T cell repertoires in COVID-19 (dated by TCRdb to about 2020). The library was prepared using the immunoSEQ multiplex PCR assay. The table comes from immuneACCESS by way of TCRdb, which keeps in-frame sequences with V and J called. Part of the clones is missing from these tables; in studies checked, under half for an unresolved V gene and the rest for unknown reasons. In all, the sample holds 130,000 to 150,000 clones, and under 90% of those were seen once. The ten top clones hold roughly 10% of the sample. The sample was peripheral blood. Receptors originate from a woman of 80 years or more in a cohort sampled during active or convalescent COVID-19.

The chain couples TRBV2 to TRBJ2-5; TRBD2 matches at 8 bases. There are 14 residues in the CDR3. V gave up 7 bases and J gave up 2 bases; unmatched junction bases: 6. Germline CDR1 SNHLY, CDR2 FYNNEI. The CDR3 nucleotides are TGTGCCAGCAAACGACTAGCGAGTCAAGAGACCCAGTACTTC. Protein: CASKRLASQETQYF.

This rearrangement joins TRBV6-6 to TRBJ2-3; tentatively, D is TRBD1 (5 bases). CDR3 length: 15 residues. Germline V lookup: CDR1 MNHNY, CDR2 SVGAGI (reference sequence). Trimming removed 2 bases at V and 6 bases at J, with 15 bases between. The CDR3 region is CASSYRRTKGDTQYF. The CDR3 DNA reads TGTGCCAGCAGTTACCGCCGGACAAAAGGGGATACGCAGTATTTT.

This clone was counted only a few times. This sequence joins TRBV19 and TRBJ1-2; 8 nucleotides line up with TRBD1. Germline CDR1 and CDR2: LNHDA and SQIVND (reference sequence). The CDR3 is 14 residues long. Trimming cost V 9 bases and J 4 bases; bases outside gene matches: 10. The CDR3 region is CASTERTGGYGYTF. Written as DNA, the CDR3 is TGTGCCAGCACAGAGCGAACAGGGGGCTATGGCTACACCTTC.

The chain is built from TRBV3-1 (or the pseudogene TRBV3-2) and TRBJ2-3; 13 bases line up with TRBD2. CDR3 length: 15 amino acids. The V gene end was trimmed by 9 bases and the J gene end by 5 bases; junction bases not matched to a gene: 8. CDR1 is LGHDT and CDR2 is YNNKEL in the germline V gene (reference sequence). The CDR3 loop reads CARKLAGGVKDTQYF. The CDR3 coding sequence is TGTGCCAGGAAACTAGCGGGGGGGGTCAAAGATACGCAGTATTTT.

The rearrangement uses TRBV28 and TRBJ2-6; 7 nucleotides match TRBD2. V gave up 7 bases and J gave up 1 base; unmatched junction bases: 4. This CDR3 is 15 amino acids long. Per germline, CDR1 MDHEN and CDR2 SYDVKM. The chain's CDR3 is CASTYGGSGANVLTF. The CDR3 coding sequence is TGTGCCAGCACCTACGGGGGGTCTGGGGCCAACGTCCTGACTTTC. Combining the CDR3 with reference TRBV28 and TRBJ2-6 gives the whole variable domain DVKVTQSSRYLVKRTGEKVFLECVQDMDHENMFWYRQDPGLGLRLIYFSYDVKMKEKGDIPEGYSVSREKKERFSLILESASTNQTSMYLCASTYGGSGANVLTFGAGSRLTVL.

This clone has a single count. DNA for the CDR3: TGTGCCAGCAGTGAAGGGCTAGCGGGGGGGCAGGGTACGCAGTATTTT. Protein product: CASSEGLAGGQGTQYF. The V gene is TRBV6-1, the J gene TRBJ2-3, with 12 bases fitting TRBD2. The length of the CDR3 is 16 residues. After removal of 1 base from V and 8 bases from J, the junction contained 7 bases not matched to a gene. The germline CDR1 and CDR2 sequences are MNHNS and SASEGT.

The rearrangement uses TRBV7-2 and TRBJ1-1, with D perhaps matching TRBD1 (6 bases). Trimming shortened V by 1 base and J by 8 bases, and 8 bases separated the two germline ends. Germline values: CDR1 SGHTA, CDR2 FQGNSA. The CDR3 is 12 residues long. Here the CDR3 reads CASSLVDREAFF. In DNA, the CDR3 is TGTGCCAGCAGCTTAGTTGACAGGGAAGCTTTCTTT. Looking up the rest from reference TRBV7-2 and TRBJ1-1 gives the full variable domain: GAGVSQSPSNKVTEKGKDVELRCDPISGHTALYWYRQSLGQGLEFLIYFQGNSAPDKSGLPSDRFSAERTGGSVSTLTIQRTQQEDSAVYLCASSLVDREAFFGQGTRLTVV.

A single count supports this clone. The V call is TRBV9, the J call TRBJ1-2, with 12 bases fitting TRBD1. CDR1 is SGDLS, CDR2 YYNGEE, per germline. The junction had 8 bases not matched to a gene; V was cut back by 3 bases and J by 5 bases. The CDR3 is 16 amino acids. CDR3 in amino acids: CASSGGQGAFSYGYTF. The DNA for the CDR3 is TGTGCCAGCAGCGGGGGACAGGGGGCGTTTAGTTATGGCTACACCTTC.

V is TRBV24-1 and J is TRBJ1-1, with 10 bases aligning to TRBD1. V gave up 9 bases and J gave up 0 bases; unmatched junction bases: 12. CDR1 is KGHDR and CDR2 is SFDVKD in the germline V gene. The length of the CDR3 is 17 residues. Here the CDR3 reads CATRPKPGQGMNTEAFF. The CDR3 DNA is TGTGCCACCCGACCTAAACCGGGACAGGGGATGAACACTGAAGCTTTCTTT.

The V call is TRBV11-1, the J call TRBJ1-1, with D perhaps matching TRBD1 (5 bases). V lost 1 base and J 0 bases, leaving 6 bases between the germline ends. CDR1 SGHAT and CDR2 FQDESV come from the germline V gene (reference sequence). The length of the CDR3 is 14 residues. In nucleotides, the CDR3 is TGTGCCAGCAGCTTAGGACAGATGAACACTGAAGCTTTCTTT. It specifies CASSLGQMNTEAFF.

This chain uses TRBV13 with TRBJ1-3; 7 nucleotides line up with TRBD1. Trimming cost V 7 bases and J 0 bases; bases outside gene matches: 9. The CDR3 is 16 amino acids. Germline CDR1 reads PRHDT; CDR2 reads FYEKMQ (reference sequence). Written as DNA, the CDR3 is TGTGCCAGCAACAGACAGGGTATGGGCTCTGGAAACACCATATATTTT. It yields the protein CASNRQGMGSGNTIYF. Combining the CDR3 with reference TRBV13 and TRBJ1-3 gives the whole variable domain AAGVIQSPRHLIKEKRETATLKCYPIPRHDTVYWYQQGPGQDPQFLISFYEKMQSDKGSIPDRFSAQQFSDYHSELNMSSLELGDSALYFCASNRQGMGSGNTIYFGEGSWLTVV.

This clone was seen only a few times. This rearrangement joins TRBV6-5 to TRBJ1-6; D may be TRBD1 (6 bases). Trimming stripped 6 bases from V and 11 bases from J, with 17 bases between. CDR1 MNHEY and CDR2 SVGAGI come from the germline V gene. The CDR3 has 14 amino acids. As DNA, the CDR3 is TGTGCCAGCAGACAACAGGGAGGGACAACACCCCTCCACTTT. Its translation: CASRQQGGTTPLHF.

This chain connects TRBV2 to TRBJ2-5; 8 bases align to TRBD1. Trimming removed 3 bases from V and 6 bases from J; junction bases left unmatched: 6. CDR1 and CDR2 from the germline V gene are SNHLY and FYNNEI. The CDR3 sequence is 14 residues long. CDR3 region: CASSDRQGKKTQYF. The CDR3 DNA reads as TGTGCCAGCAGTGATCGACAGGGGAAGAAGACCCAGTACTTC.

The CDR3 reads CASSQGRTSGGDEQFF. In nucleotides, the CDR3 is TGTGCCAGCAGCCAAGGTAGAACTAGCGGGGGGGATGAGCAGTTCTTC. The chain joins TRBV3-1 (or the pseudogene TRBV3-2) to TRBJ2-1, with 13 bases lining up with TRBD2. Germline lookup yields CDR1 LGHDT and CDR2 YNNKEL (reference sequence). J gave up 8 bases and V 1 base, and 5 bases lay outside the gene matches. The CDR3 covers 16 residues.

The chain has TRBV5-1 and TRBJ2-3; no firm D call. Trimming took off 0 bases at V and 4 bases at J, with 9 bases between the two ends. Germline lookup yields CDR1 SGHRS and CDR2 YFSETQ. This CDR3 region has 14 residues. The CDR3 sequence is CASSLAARSDTQYF. The CDR3 DNA reads TGCGCCAGCAGCTTGGCCGCTAGGTCAGATACGCAGTATTTT.

This chain joins TRBV28 and TRBJ2-7; 9 bases line up with TRBD1. Germline CDR1 MDHEN, CDR2 SYDVKM. CDR3 length equals 15 residues. With 7 bases clipped from V and 4 bases from J, the junction kept 11 bases outside the gene matches. The DNA of the CDR3 is TGTGCCAGCACCCCGGGACAGGGACAATTTTACGAGCAGTACTTC. It yields the protein CASTPGQGQFYEQYF.

Only a few counts were recorded for this clone. The V and J genes are TRBV6-6 and TRBJ1-2; D remains ambiguous. The germline V gene encodes CDR1 MNHNY and CDR2 SVGAGI (reference sequence). CDR3 length: 15 residues. Trimming took off 3 bases at V and 2 bases at J, with 13 bases between the two ends. The CDR3 sequence is CASSYISGTNYGYTF. Written as DNA, the CDR3 is TGTGCCAGCAGTTATATTTCAGGAACCAACTATGGCTACACCTTC.

The chain combines TRBV7-9 with TRBJ1-2; D ambiguous. Per the germline V gene, CDR1 is SEHNR and CDR2 is FQNEAQ (reference sequence). V lost 6 bases, J lost 3 bases, and 14 bases lay in between. The CDR3 totals 14 residues. Written as DNA, the CDR3 is TGTGCCAGCAGGCAACAGAGATTTTACTATGGCTACACCTTC. Its protein product is CASRQQRFYYGYTF.